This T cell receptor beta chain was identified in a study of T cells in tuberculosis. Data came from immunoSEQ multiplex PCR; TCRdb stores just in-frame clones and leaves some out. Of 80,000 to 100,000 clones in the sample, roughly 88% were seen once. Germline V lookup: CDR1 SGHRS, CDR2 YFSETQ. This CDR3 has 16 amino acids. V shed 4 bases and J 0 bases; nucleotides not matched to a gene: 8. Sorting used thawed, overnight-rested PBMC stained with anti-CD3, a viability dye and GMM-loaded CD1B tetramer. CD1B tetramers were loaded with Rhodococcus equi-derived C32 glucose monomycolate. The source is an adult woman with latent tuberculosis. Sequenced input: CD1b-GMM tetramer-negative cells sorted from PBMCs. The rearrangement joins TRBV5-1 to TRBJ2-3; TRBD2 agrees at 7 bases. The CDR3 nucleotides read TGCGCCAGCAGCCCAGTGTTCGGGGGGAGCACAGATACGCAGTATTTT. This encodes CASSPVFGGSTDTQYF.